Presented here are 2 T cell receptor beta chains from one specimen sequenced in a study of blood T cell repertoires in COVID-19. TCRdb's table, derived via immunoSEQ multiplex PCR, lists solely in-frame clones and lacks some. The sample carries about 78,000 clones, roughly 80% recorded once. Sequenced material: peripheral blood. The receptors were sampled from a human donor in a cohort sampled during active COVID-19.

The chain has TRBV4-2 and TRBJ2-5, with D unresolved. The CDR3 is 13 amino acids. The V end was cut by 1 base, the J end by 4 bases, with 7 bases between. Germline CDR1 and CDR2: LGHNA and YNFKEQ. The CDR3 sequence is CASSQVERETQYF. Written as DNA, the CDR3 is TGTGCCAGCAGCCAAGTCGAGCGAGAGACCCAGTACTTC.

The chain links TRBV5-1 to TRBJ2-1, with TRBD2 matching over 13 bases. The V gene's germline CDR1 is SGHRS and CDR2 YFSETQ. The length of the CDR3 is 14 residues. V lost 4 bases and J lost 8; bases outside the gene matches: 3. The CDR3 sequence is CASSPGTSGDEQFF. The DNA for the CDR3 is TGCGCCAGCAGCCCAGGGACTAGCGGGGATGAGCAGTTCTTC.